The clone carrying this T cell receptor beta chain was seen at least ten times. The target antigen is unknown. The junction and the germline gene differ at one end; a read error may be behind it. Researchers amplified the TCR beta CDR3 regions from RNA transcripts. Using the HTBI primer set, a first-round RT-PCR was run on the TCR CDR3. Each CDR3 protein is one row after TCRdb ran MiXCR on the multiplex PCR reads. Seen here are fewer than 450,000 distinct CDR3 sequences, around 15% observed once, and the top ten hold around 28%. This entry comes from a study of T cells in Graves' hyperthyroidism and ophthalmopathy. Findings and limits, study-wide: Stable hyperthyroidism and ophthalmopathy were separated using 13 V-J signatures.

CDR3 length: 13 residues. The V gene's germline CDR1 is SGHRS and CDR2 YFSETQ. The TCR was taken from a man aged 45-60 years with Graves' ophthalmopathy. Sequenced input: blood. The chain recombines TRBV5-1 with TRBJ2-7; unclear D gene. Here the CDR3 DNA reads TGTGCCAGCAGCTTAGAGCAAACCTACGAGCAGTACTTC. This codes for CASSLEQTYEQYF.